In this sample, the clone carrying this T cell receptor beta chain turned up a few times. This CDR3 has 17 residues. Germline V gene sequence: CDR1 DFQATT, CDR2 SNEGSKA (reference sequence). The ends lost 0 bases at V and 0 bases at J; junction bases unmatched: 11. This record belongs to a study of quantifying T cell responses using KT2 cells. Study summary: RNA was reverse transcribed with TCR alpha and beta constant-region primers.

An oligo carrying a UMI was ligated to the cDNA 3' end. First-round PCR used four to five cycles and beta primers RC1.1 and RC1.2 covering TRBC1 and TRBC2. MiXCR was run by TCRdb on the UMI-ligation and nested PCR reads, yielding one entry per CDR3 protein. Seen here are tens of thousands of distinct CDR3 sequences, roughly 11% observed once, and the top ten hold roughly 10%. The rearrangement links TRBV20-1 to TRBJ2-7; TRBD1 aligns across 7 bases. The origin of this receptor is a human donor. The material sequenced was PBMCs spiked with cells of the T cell clone KT2. The CDR3 DNA reads as TGCAGTGCTAGAGATCATTCTCCGGACAGGAGCTCCTACGAGCAGTACTTC. Translating it yields CSARDHSPDRSSYEQYF.